The rows below give T cell receptor beta chains drawn from one sample of a study of blood T cell repertoires in COVID-19. TCRdb's table, derived via immunoSEQ multiplex PCR, lists solely in-frame clones and lacks some. The profile shows approximately 200,000 clones, less than 95% of them singletons. The specimen was peripheral blood. The origin of the receptors is a man aged 30 to 45 with COVID-19, enrolled during active disease. CDR3s include the opening cysteine and the closing phenylalanine or tryptophan.

V: TRBV10-3; J: TRBJ1-2; CDR3: CAISGGGGDYGYTF
V: TRBV30; J: TRBJ1-3; CDR3: CAWSGTGVSGNTIYF
V: TRBV15; J: TRBJ1-5; CDR3: CATSPPGSNQPQHF
V: TRBV5-6; J: TRBJ1-4; CDR3: CASSLAGGWAEKLFF
V: TRBV12-3/TRBV12-4; J: TRBJ1-2; CDR3: CASRPQGRYGYTF
V: TRBV5-1; J: TRBJ2-2; CDR3: CASSLDRVNTGELFF
V: TRBV5-6; J: TRBJ2-2; CDR3: CASSLAGGSGDTGELFF
V: TRBV5-6; J: TRBJ1-6; CDR3: CASSSTGFSGYSPLHF
V: TRBV14; J: TRBJ2-7; CDR3: CASSRGGGSEQYF
V: TRBV3-1/TRBV3-2; J: TRBJ2-3; CDR3: CASSQERPGMYTDTQYF
V: TRBV2; J: TRBJ2-7; CDR3: CASSASAGGSNEQYF
V: TRBV5-1; J: TRBJ1-1; CDR3: CASSLAQNTEAFF
V: TRBV6-5; J: TRBJ1-1; CDR3: CASGDILGNTEAFF
V: TRBV12-5; J: TRBJ2-6; CDR3: CASGLGGSGANVLTF
V: TRBV11-1; J: TRBJ2-1; CDR3: CASSPGLAGHYNEQFF
V: TRBV5-5; J: TRBJ2-7; CDR3: CASSLTGTAYEQYF
V: TRBV7-2; J: TRBJ1-1; CDR3: CASSFQVRNTEAFF
V: TRBV6-5; J: TRBJ1-5; CDR3: CASELGGRRNQPQHF
V: TRBV4-1; J: TRBJ2-6; CDR3: CASSQEQGVSGANVLTF
V: TRBV9; J: TRBJ1-2; CDR3: CASSADSYGYTF
V: TRBV5-1; J: TRBJ2-5; CDR3: CASSPVAGEETQYF
V: TRBV4-1; J: TRBJ2-1; CDR3: CASSQGRGPDNEQFF
V: TRBV10-1; J: TRBJ1-1; CDR3: CASRDQGVNTEAFF
V: TRBV2; J: TRBJ2-3; CDR3: CATTYTDTQYF
V: TRBV5-1; J: TRBJ1-6; CDR3: CASSQIGASYNSPLHF
V: TRBV27; J: TRBJ2-3; CDR3: CASSLAQGTDTQYF
V: TRBV7-4; J: TRBJ2-7; CDR3: CASPKEDFQIEQYF